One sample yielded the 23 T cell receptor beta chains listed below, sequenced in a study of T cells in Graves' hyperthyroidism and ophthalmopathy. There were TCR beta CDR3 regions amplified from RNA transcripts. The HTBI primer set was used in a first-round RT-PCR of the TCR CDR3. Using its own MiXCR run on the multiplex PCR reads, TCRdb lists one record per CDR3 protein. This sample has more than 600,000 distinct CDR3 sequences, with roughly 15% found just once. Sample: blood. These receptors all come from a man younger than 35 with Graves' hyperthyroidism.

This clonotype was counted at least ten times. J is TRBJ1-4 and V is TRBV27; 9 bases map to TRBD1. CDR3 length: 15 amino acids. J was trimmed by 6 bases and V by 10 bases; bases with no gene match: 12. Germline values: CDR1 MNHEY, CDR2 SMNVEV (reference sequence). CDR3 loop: CATRRQGERDEKLFF. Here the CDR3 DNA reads TGTGCCACCAGACGACAGGGGGAACGGGATGAAAAACTGTTTTTT.

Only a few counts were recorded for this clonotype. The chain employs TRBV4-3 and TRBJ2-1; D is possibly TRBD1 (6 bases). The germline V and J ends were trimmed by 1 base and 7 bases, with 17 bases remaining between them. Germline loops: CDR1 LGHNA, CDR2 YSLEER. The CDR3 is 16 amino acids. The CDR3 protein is CASSQALNRDMNEQFF. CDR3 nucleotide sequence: TGCGCCAGCAGCCAAGCCCTCAACAGGGATATGAATGAGCAGTTCTTC.

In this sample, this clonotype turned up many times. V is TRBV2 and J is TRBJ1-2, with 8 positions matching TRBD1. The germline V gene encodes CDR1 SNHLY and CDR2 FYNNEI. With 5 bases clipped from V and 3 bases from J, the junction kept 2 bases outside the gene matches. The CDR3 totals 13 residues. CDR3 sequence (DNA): TGTGCCAGCAGTCGGGGACAGGACTATGGCTACACCTTC. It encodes CASSRGQDYGYTF.

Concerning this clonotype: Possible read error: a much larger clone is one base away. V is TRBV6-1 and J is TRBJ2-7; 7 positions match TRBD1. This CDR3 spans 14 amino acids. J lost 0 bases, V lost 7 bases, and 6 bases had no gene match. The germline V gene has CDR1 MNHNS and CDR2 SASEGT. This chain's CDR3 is CASTRQGSSYEQYF. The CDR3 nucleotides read TGTGCCAGCACTCGACAGGGTAGCTCCTACGAGCAGTACTTC.

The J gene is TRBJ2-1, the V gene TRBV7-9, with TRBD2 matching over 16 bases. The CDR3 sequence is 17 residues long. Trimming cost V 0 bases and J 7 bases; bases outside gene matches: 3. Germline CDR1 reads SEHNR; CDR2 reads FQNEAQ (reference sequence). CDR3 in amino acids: CASSLAGLAGGPNEQFF. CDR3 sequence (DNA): TGTGCCAGCAGCTTAGCGGGACTAGCGGGAGGGCCAAATGAGCAGTTCTTC.

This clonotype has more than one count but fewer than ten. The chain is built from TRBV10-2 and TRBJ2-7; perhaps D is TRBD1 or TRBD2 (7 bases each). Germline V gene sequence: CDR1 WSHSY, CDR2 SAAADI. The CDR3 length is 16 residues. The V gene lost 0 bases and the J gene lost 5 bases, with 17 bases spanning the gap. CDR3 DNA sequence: TGCGCCAGCAGTGAGTCAGGGGGGAGGGGGCAGGACGAGCAGTACTTC. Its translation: CASSESGGRGQDEQYF.

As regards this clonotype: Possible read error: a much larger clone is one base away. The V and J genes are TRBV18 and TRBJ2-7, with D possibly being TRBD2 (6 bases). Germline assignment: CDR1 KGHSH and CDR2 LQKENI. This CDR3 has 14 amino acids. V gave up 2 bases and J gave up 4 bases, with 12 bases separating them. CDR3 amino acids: CASSPAGSRYEQYF. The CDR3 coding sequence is TGTGCCAGCTCACCAGCGGGAAGCCGGTACGAGCAGTACTTC.

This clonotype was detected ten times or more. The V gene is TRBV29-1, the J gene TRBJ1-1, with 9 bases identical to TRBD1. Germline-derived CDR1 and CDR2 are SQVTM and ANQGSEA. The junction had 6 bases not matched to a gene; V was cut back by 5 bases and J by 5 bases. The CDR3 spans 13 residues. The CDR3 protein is CSVFGTGITEAFF. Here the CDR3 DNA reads TGCAGCGTTTTCGGGACAGGGATTACTGAAGCTTTCTTT.

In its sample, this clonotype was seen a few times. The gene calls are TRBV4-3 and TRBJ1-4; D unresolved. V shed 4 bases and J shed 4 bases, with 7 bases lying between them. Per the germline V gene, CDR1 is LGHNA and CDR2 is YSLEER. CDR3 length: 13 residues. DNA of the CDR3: TGCGCCAGCAGCCCCGCCCATAATGAAAAACTGTTTTTT. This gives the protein CASSPAHNEKLFF.

The CDR3 region is CASSLQPSLYGYTF. The CDR3, as DNA: TGTGCCAGTAGCCTCCAGCCGTCGCTCTATGGCTACACCTTC. The chain couples TRBV19 to TRBJ1-2, with D uncertain. CDR3 length: 14 residues. The V gene lost 6 bases and the J gene lost 4 bases, with 15 bases spanning the gap. The germline V gene encodes CDR1 LNHDA and CDR2 SQIVND (reference sequence).

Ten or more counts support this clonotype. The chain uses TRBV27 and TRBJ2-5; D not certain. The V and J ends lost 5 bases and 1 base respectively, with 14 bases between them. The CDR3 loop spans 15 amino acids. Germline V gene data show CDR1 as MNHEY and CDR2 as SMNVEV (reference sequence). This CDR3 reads CASSPRLPGQETQYF. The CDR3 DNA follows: TGTGCCAGCAGTCCCCGCCTGCCGGGCCAAGAGACCCAGTACTTC.

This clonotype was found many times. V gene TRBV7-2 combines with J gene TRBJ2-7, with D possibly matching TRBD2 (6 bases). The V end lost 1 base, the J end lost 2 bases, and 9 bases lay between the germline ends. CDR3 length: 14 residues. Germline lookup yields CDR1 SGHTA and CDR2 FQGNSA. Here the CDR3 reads CASSLGAGPYEQYF. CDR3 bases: TGTGCCAGCAGCTTAGGGGCGGGACCCTACGAGCAGTACTTC.

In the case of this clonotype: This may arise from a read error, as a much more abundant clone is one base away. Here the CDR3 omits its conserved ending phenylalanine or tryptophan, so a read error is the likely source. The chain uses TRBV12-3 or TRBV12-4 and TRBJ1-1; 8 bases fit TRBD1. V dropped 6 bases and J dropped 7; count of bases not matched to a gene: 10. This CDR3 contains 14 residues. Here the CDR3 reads CASRPTGGLSEAFL. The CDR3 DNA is TGTGCCAGCAGGCCTACAGGGGGTCTGAGTGAAGCTTTCCTT.

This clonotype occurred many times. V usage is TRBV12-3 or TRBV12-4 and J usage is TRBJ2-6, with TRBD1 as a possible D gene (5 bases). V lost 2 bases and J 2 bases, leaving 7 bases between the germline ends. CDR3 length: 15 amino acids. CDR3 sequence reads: CASSLQGTGANVLTF. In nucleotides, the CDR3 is TGTGCCAGCAGTTTACAGGGTACTGGGGCCAACGTCCTGACTTTC.

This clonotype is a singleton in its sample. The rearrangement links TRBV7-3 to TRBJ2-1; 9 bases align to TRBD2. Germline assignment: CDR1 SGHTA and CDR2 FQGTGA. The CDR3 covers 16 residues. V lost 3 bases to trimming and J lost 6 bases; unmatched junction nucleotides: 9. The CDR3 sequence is CASSFGGGRVFNEQFF. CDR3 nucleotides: TGTGCCAGCAGCTTCGGTGGCGGGAGGGTCTTCAATGAGCAGTTCTTC. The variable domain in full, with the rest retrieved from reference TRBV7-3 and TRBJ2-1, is GAGVSQTPSNKVTEKGKYVELRCDPISGHTALYWYRQSLGQGPEFLIYFQGTGAADDSGLPNDRFFAVRPEGSVSTLKIQRTERGDSAVYLCASSFGGGRVFNEQFFGPGTRLTVL.

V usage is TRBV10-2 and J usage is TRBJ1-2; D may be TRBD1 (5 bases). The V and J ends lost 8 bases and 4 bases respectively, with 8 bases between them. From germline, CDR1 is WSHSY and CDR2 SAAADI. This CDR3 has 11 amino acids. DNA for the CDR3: TGCGCCAGCGGGACCTTCTATGGCTACACCTTC. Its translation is CASGTFYGYTF.

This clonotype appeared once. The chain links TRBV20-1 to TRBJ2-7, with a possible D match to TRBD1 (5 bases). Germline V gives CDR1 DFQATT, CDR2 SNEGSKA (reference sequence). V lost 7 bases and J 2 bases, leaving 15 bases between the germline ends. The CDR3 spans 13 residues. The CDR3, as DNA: TGCAGTGTTCGCGAACAGGCAACCTACGAGCAGTACTTC. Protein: CSVREQATYEQYF.

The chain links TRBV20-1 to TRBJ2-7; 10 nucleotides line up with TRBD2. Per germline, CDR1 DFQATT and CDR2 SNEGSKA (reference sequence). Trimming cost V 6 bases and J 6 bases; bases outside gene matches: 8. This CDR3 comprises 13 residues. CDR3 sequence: CSALAGAMGEQYF. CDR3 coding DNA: TGCAGTGCCCTAGCGGGGGCTATGGGCGAGCAGTACTTC.

The CDR3 here is CASSSSSGTLQETQYF. As DNA, the CDR3 is TGTGCCAGCAGCTCTTCTAGCGGGACCCTCCAAGAGACCCAGTACTTC. V gene TRBV7-9 combines with J gene TRBJ2-5, with 9 bases identical to TRBD2. Germline lookup yields CDR1 SEHNR and CDR2 FQNEAQ (reference sequence). The V and J ends lost 4 bases and 1 base, in that order; junction bases with no gene match: 7. The CDR3 runs to 16 residues.

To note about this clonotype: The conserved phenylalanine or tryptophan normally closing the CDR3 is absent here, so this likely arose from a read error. The CDR3: CASSSTAYGYTL. The CDR3 region has the DNA TGTGCCAGCAGCTCAACAGCTTATGGCTACACCCTC. This chain uses TRBV7-2 with TRBJ1-2; D is undetermined. Looked up from germline, CDR1 is SGHTA and CDR2 is FQGNSA. The CDR3 is 12 amino acids. V lost 4 bases to trimming and J lost 5 bases, with 8 bases between them.

CDR3 in amino acids: CSARDRDRTTYEQYF. CDR3 nucleotides: TGCAGTGCTAGGGACCGGGACAGGACTACCTACGAGCAGTACTTC. V is TRBV20-1 and J is TRBJ2-7; 8 bases line up with TRBD1. Germline lookup yields CDR1 DFQATT and CDR2 SNEGSKA (reference sequence). CDR3 length: 15 residues. V shed 3 bases, J shed 2 bases, and the junction held 9 bases outside the gene matches.

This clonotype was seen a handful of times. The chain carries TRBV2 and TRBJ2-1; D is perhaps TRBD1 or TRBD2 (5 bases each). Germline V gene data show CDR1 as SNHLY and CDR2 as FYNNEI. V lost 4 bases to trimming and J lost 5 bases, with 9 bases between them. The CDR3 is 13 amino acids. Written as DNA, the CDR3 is TGTGCCAGCAGTGTGGGACCAAACAATGAGCAGTTCTTC. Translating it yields CASSVGPNNEQFF.

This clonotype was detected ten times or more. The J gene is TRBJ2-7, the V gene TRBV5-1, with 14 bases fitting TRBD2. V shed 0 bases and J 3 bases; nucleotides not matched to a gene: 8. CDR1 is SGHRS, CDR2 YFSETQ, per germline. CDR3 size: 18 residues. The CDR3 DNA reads TGCGCCAGCAGCTTGGTAGGGACTAGCGGGAGTTATGGCTACGAGCAGTACTTC. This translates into CASSLVGTSGSYGYEQYF.